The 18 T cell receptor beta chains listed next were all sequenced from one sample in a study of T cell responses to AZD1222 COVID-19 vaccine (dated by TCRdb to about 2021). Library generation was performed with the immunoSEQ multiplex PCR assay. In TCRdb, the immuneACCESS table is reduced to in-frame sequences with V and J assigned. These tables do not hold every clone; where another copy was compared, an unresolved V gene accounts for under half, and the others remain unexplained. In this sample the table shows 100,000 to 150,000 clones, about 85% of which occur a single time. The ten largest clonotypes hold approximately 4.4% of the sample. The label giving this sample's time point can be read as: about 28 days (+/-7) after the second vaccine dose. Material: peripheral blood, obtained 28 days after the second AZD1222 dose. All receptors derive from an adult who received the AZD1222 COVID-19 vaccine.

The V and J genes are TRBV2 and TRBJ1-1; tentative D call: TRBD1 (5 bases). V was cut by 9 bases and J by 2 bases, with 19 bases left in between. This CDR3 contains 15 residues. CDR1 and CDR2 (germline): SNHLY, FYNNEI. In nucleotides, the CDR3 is TGTGCCAGTTCCCGTTGGGGGGACGGTAACACTGAAGCTTTCTTT. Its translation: CASSRWGDGNTEAFF.

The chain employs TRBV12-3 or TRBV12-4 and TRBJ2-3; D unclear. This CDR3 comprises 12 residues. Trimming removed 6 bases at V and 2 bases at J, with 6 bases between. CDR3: CASSLATDTQYF. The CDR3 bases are TGTGCCAGCAGCCTCGCCACAGATACGCAGTATTTT.

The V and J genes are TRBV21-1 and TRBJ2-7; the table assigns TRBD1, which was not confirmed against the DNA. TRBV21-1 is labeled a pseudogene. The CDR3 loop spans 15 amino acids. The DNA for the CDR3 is TGTGCCAGCAGCTTAACCCGGACAGGGCCCTACGAGCAGTACTTC. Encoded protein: CASSLTRTGPYEQYF.

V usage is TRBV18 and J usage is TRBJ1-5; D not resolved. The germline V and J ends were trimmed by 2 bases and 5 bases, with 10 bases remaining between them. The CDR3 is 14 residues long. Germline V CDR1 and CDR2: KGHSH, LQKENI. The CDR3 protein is CASSPTPSDQPQHF. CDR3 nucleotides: TGTGCCAGCTCACCAACCCCCTCCGATCAGCCCCAGCATTTT.

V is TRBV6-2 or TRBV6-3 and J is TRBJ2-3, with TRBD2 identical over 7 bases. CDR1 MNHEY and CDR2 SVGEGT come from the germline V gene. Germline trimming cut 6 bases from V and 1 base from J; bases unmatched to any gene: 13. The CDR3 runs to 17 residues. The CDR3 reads CASSDSGTTHRTDTQYF. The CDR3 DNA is TGTGCCAGCAGCGACTCTGGGACTACCCACCGCACAGATACGCAGTATTTT.

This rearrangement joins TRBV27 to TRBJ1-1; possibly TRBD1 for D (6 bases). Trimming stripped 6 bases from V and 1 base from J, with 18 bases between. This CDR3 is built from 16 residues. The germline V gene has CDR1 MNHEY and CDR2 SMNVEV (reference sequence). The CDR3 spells CASSTTSTGSNTEAFF. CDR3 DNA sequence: TGTGCCAGCAGCACAACATCGACAGGATCGAACACTGAAGCTTTCTTT.

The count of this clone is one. CDR3 loop: CAWSSPSEQYF. In nucleotides, the CDR3 is TGTGCCTGGAGTTCCCCTTCCGAGCAGTACTTC. The V call is TRBV30, the J call TRBJ2-7, with D unresolved. Germline V gene lookup returns CDR1 GTSNPN and CDR2 SVGIG (reference sequence). V was trimmed by 2 bases and J by 6 bases, leaving 8 bases between them. The CDR3 covers 11 residues.

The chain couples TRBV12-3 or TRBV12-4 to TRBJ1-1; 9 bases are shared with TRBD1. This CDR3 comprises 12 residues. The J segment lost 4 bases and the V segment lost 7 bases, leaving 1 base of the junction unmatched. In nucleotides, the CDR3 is TGTGCCAGCACGACAGGGGGCACTGAAGCTTTCTTT. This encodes CASTTGGTEAFF.

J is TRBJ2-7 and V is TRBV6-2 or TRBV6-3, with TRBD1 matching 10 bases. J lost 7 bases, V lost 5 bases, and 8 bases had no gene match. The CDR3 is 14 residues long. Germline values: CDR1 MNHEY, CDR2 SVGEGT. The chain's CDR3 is CASSDGQGVEEQYF. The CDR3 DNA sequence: TGTGCCAGCAGTGACGGACAGGGGGTAGAAGAGCAGTACTTC.

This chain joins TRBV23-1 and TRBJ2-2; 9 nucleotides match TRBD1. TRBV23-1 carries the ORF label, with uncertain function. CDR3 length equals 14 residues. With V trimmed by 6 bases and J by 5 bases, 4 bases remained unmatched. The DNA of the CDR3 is TGCGCCAGCAGCGACAGGGGGGGAACCGGGGAGCTGTTTTTT. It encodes CASSDRGGTGELFF.

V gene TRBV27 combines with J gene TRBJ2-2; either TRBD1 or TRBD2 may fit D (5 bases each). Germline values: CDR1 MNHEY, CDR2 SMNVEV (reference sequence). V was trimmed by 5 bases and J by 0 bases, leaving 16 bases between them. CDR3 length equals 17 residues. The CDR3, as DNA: TGTGCCAGCAGTCGATCTTGGGACCTTACGAACACCGGGGAGCTGTTTTTT. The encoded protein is CASSRSWDLTNTGELFF.

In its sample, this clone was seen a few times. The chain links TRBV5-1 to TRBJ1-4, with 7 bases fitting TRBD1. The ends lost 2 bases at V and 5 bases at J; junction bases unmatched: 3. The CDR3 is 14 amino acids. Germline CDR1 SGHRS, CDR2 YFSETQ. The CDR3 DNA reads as TGCGCCAGCAGCTTACTACAGGGGAATGAAAAACTGTTTTTT. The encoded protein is CASSLLQGNEKLFF.

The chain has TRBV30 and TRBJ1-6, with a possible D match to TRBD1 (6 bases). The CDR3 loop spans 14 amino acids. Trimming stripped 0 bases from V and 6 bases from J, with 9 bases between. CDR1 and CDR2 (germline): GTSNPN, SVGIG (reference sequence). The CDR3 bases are TGTGCCTGGAGTGTGCGGGACACTAATTCACCCCTCCACTTT. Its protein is CAWSVRDTNSPLHF.

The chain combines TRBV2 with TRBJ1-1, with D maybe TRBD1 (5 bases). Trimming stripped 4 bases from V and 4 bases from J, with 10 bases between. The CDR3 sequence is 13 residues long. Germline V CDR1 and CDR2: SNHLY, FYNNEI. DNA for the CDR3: TGTGCCAGCAGTGTGGGGGGAGGCACTGAAGCTTTCTTT. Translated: CASSVGGGTEAFF.

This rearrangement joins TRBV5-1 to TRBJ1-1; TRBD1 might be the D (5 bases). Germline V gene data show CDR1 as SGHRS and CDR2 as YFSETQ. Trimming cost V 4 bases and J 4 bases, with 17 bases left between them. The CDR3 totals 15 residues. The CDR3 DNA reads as TGCGCCAGCAGCGGGGGGTACGGGTTTGGCACTGAAGCTTTCTTT. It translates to CASSGGYGFGTEAFF.

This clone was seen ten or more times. The CDR3, as DNA: TGCGCCAGCAGCCCCCAACCGGGACAGGGAGGAGTAAGCTATGGCTACACCTTC. Amino acid sequence: CASSPQPGQGGVSYGYTF. The chain recombines TRBV5-1 with TRBJ1-2; 9 bases agree with TRBD1. The trim removed 4 bases at V and 4 bases at J, leaving 17 bases unmatched. The germline V gene has CDR1 SGHRS and CDR2 YFSETQ. The CDR3 consists of 18 residues.

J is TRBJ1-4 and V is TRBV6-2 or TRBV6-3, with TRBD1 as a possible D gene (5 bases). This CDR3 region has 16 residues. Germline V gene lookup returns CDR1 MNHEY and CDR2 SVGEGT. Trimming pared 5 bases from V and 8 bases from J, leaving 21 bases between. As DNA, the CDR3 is TGTGCCAGCAGTATGACTTCAGGGAGGGGTGGCGAAAAACTGTTTTTT. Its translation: CASSMTSGRGGEKLFF.

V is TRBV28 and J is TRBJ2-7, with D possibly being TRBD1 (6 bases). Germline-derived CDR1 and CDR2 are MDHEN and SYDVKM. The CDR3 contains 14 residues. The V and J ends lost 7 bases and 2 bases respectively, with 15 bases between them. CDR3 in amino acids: CASTQGTTTYEQYF. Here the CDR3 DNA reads TGTGCCAGCACACAGGGAACTACCACCTACGAGCAGTACTTC.